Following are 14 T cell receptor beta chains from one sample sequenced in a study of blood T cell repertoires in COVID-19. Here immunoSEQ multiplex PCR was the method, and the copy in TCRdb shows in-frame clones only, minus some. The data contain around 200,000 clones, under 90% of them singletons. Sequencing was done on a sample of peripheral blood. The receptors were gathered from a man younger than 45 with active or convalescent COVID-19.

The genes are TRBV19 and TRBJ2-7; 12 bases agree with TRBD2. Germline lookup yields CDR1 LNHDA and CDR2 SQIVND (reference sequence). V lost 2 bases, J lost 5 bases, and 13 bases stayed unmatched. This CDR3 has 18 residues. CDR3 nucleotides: TGTGCCAGTAGTATATCTCTAGCGGGAGGGCCGCCGCCCCACGAGCAGTACTTC. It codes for CASSISLAGGPPPHEQYF.

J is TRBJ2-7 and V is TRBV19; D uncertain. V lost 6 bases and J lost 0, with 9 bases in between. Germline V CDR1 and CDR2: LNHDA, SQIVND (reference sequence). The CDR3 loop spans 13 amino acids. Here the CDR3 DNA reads TGTGCCAGTAGATCGGTCTACTCCTACGAGCAGTACTTC. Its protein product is CASRSVYSYEQYF.

The CDR3 loop is CASSLTGGHSPLHF. CDR3 coding DNA: TGTGCCAGCAGTCTGACAGGGGGACATTCACCCCTCCACTTT. The V and J genes are TRBV7-2 and TRBJ1-6; TRBD1 agrees at 9 bases. CDR1 and CDR2 (germline): SGHTA, FQGNSA. CDR3 length: 14 amino acids. V gave up 6 bases and J gave up 8 bases; unmatched junction bases: 5.

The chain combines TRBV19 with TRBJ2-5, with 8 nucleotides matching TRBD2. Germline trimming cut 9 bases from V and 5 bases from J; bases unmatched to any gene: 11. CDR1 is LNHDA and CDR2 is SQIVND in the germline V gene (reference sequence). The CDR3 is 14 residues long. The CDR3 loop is CASSGLAGRETQYF. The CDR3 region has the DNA TGTGCCAGCTCTGGACTAGCCGGGCGGGAGACCCAGTACTTC.

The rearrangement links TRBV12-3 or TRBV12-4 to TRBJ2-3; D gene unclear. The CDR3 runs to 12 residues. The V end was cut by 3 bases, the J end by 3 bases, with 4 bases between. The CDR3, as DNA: TGTGCCAGCAGTTTTGCGACAGATACGCAGTATTTT. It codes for CASSFATDTQYF.

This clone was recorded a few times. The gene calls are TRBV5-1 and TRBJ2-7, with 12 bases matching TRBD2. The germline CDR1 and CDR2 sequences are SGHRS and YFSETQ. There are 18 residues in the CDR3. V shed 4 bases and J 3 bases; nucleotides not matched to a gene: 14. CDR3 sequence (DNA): TGCGCCAGCAGCGACATACTAGCGGGGGGAAGATTGGTCTACGAGCAGTACGTC. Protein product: CASSDILAGGRLVYEQYV.

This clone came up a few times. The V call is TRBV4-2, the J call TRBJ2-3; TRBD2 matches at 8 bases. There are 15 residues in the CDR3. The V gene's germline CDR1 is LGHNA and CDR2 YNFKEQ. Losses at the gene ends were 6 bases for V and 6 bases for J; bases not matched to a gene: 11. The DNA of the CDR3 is TGTGCCAGCAGGGAGCGGGGGAACTCCGTTGATACGCAGTATTTT. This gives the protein CASRERGNSVDTQYF.

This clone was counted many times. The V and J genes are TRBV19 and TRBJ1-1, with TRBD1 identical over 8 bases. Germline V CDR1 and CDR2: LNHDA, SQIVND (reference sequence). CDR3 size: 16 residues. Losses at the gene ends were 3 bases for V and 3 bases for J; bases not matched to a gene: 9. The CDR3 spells CASSILGQGGDTEAFF. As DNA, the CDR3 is TGTGCCAGTAGTATCCTCGGACAGGGAGGGGACACTGAAGCTTTCTTT.

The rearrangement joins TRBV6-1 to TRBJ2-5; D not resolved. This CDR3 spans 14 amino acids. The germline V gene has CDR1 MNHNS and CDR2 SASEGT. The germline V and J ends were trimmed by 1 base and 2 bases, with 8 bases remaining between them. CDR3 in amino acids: CASSEGATQETQYF. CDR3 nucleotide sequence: TGTGCCAGCAGTGAAGGGGCGACGCAAGAGACCCAGTACTTC.

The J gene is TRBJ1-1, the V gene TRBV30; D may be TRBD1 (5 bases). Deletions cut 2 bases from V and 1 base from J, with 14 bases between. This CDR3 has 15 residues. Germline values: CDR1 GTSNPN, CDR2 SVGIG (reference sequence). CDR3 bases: TGTGCCTGGAGTCCGGGGGGACGGCGGAACACTGAAGCTTTCTTT. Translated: CAWSPGGRRNTEAFF.

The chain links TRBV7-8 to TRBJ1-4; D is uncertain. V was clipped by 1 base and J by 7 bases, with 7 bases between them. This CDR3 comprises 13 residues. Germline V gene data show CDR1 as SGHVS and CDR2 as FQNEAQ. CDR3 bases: TGTGCCAGCAGCTTAGTACAGACTGAAAAACTGTTTTTT. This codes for CASSLVQTEKLFF.

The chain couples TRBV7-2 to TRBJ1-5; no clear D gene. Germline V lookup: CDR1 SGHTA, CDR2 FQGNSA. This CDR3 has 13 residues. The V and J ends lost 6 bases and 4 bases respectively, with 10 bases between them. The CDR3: CASSVRGNQPQHF. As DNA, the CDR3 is TGTGCCAGCAGTGTACGCGGGAATCAGCCCCAGCATTTT. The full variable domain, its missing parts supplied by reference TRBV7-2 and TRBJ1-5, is GAGVSQSPSNKVTEKGKDVELRCDPISGHTALYWYRQSLGQGLEFLIYFQGNSAPDKSGLPSDRFSAERTGGSVSTLTIQRTQQEDSAVYLCASSVRGNQPQHFGDGTRLSIL.

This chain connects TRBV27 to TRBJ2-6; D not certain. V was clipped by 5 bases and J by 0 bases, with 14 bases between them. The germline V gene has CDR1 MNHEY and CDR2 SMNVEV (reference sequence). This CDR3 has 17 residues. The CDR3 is CASSLYTSSSGANVLTF. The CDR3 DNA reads TGTGCCAGCAGTCTTTATACGTCCAGCTCTGGGGCCAACGTCCTGACTTTC.

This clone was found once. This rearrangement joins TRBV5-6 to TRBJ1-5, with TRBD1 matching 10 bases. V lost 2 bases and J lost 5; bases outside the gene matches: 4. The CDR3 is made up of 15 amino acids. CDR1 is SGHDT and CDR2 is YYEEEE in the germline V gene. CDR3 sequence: CASSFGGTGDQPQHF. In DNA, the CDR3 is TGTGCCAGCAGCTTCGGCGGGACAGGGGATCAGCCCCAGCATTTT.